Listed below are T cell receptor beta chains from one sample, sequenced in a study of blood T cell repertoires in COVID-19. Data came from immunoSEQ multiplex PCR; TCRdb stores just in-frame clones and leaves some out. This repertoire shows 140,000 to 150,000 clones, around 90% found once; its top ten account for roughly 2.5%. Sequenced input: peripheral blood. These TCRs come from a human donor with COVID-19, enrolled during active disease. The donor label of this sample is uncertain. Each CDR3 is given with its conserved first and last residue. D genes are given only for firm matches.

v_gene	d_gene	j_gene	CDR3nt	CDR3aa
TRBV28	NA	TRBJ1-6	TGTGCCAGCAGTCCCTACTGGGGGGGCGTAGGTAATTCACCCCTCCACTTT	CASSPYWGGVGNSPLHF
TRBV5-1	NA	TRBJ1-1	TGCGCCAGCAGCTCAGTTATGAACACTGAAGCTTTCTTT	CASSSVMNTEAFF
TRBV11-2	NA	TRBJ1-2	TGTGCCAGCAGCGTAACCGGGACATTTGATAACTATGGCTACACCTTC	CASSVTGTFDNYGYTF
TRBV19	NA	TRBJ1-5	TGTGCCAGTCGCGTCCAGGCTAGCAATCAGCCCCAGCATTTT	CASRVQASNQPQHF
TRBV7-9	NA	TRBJ2-7	TGTGCCAGCAGCTTAGGGGCAGGTTCTACCGAGCAGTACTTC	CASSLGAGSTEQYF
TRBV6-5	TRBD1	TRBJ1-2	TGTGCCAGCAGTTATCGGGACAGCTCCTATGGCTACACCTTC	CASSYRDSSYGYTF
TRBV3-1/TRBV3-2	NA	TRBJ2-5	TGTGCCTCCGCGCGGGGGCCGGAGGAGACCCAGTACTTC	CASARGPEETQYF
TRBV13	NA	TRBJ2-1	TGTGCCAGCAGTGTTTTGGAGCGGGCCTACAATGAGCAGTTCTTC	CASSVLERAYNEQFF
TRBV7-9	NA	TRBJ1-5	TGTGCCAGCAGCCGACAGGCGAGCAATCAGCCCCAGCATTTT	CASSRQASNQPQHF
TRBV5-4	TRBD2	TRBJ2-3	TGTGCCAGCAGCCCGTCACTAGCGGATAGCACAGATACGCAGTATTTT	CASSPSLADSTDTQYF